Below are 25 T cell receptor beta chains sequenced from a single sample in a study of regulatory T cells in long-lasting Graves disease. TCR beta libraries were built with iRepertoire HTBI primers and Arm-PCR of CDR3 regions. TCRdb re-analysed the multiplex PCR reads in MiXCR, keeping a single row per CDR3 protein. Here the sample spans some 440,000 distinct CDR3 sequences, around 20% being singletons. Time point here: persistent/refractory GD, antithyroid drugs over 5 years with positive TRAb. PBMCs were the source of the RNA used for TCR sequencing. The input for sequencing was peripheral blood mononuclear cells (PBMCs), taken when the disease was refractory, from a patient treated with antithyroid drugs. These TCRs come from a female donor with Graves disease.

This clonotype was found many times. The chain combines TRBV28 with TRBJ1-5; tentatively, D is TRBD1 (6 bases). V lost 2 bases, J lost 3 bases, and 11 bases lay in between. Per the germline V gene, CDR1 is MDHEN and CDR2 is SYDVKM. CDR3 length equals 15 residues. The CDR3 DNA follows: TGTGCCAGCAGTTTAGAGAGGGGGTACAATCAGCCCCAGCATTTT. Its protein is CASSLERGYNQPQHF.

The chain has TRBV7-2 and TRBJ2-3, with TRBD2 identical over 13 bases. V lost 1 base, J lost 2 bases, and 6 bases stayed unmatched. CDR1 and CDR2 from the germline V gene are SGHTA and FQGNSA. CDR3 length: 18 residues. The CDR3 here is CASSLGPGLAGFTDTQYF. The CDR3 nucleotides read TGTGCCAGCAGCTTAGGACCGGGACTAGCGGGGTTCACAGATACGCAGTATTTT. The whole variable domain, filled in from reference TRBV7-2 and TRBJ2-3, reads GAGVSQSPSNKVTEKGKDVELRCDPISGHTALYWYRQSLGQGLEFLIYFQGNSAPDKSGLPSDRFSAERTGGSVSTLTIQRTQQEDSAVYLCASSLGPGLAGFTDTQYFGPGTRLTVL.

This clonotype occurred many times. The chain has TRBV6-1 and TRBJ2-7; D is unclear. The ends were cut back, 6 bases at V and 6 bases at J, with 18 bases in the middle. CDR3 length: 14 residues. Germline values: CDR1 MNHNS, CDR2 SASEGT. Here the CDR3 DNA reads TGTGCCAGCAGCCGAATCCTCGACCGCCTCGAGCAGTACTTC. Amino acid sequence: CASSRILDRLEQYF.

This clonotype was counted only a few times. The chain joins TRBV5-1 to TRBJ1-4; D is perhaps TRBD1 (5 bases). The CDR3 covers 15 residues. With 3 bases removed from V and 13 bases from J, the gap between germline ends came to 22 bases. Germline V CDR1 and CDR2: SGHRS, YFSETQ. DNA for the CDR3: TGCGCCAGCAGCTCCGGGACTCACGTCGGGAAACCACTGTTTTTT. Its translation: CASSSGTHVGKPLFF.

The chain couples TRBV12-3 or TRBV12-4 to TRBJ2-2; 13 bases agree with TRBD2. The CDR3 extends over 16 amino acids. Unmatched junction bases numbered 5, after V lost 5 bases and J lost 5 bases. The CDR3 here is CASSPQGLAGTGELFF. In nucleotides, the CDR3 is TGTGCCAGCAGTCCACAGGGACTAGCGGGAACCGGGGAGCTGTTTTTT.

The chain links TRBV25-1 to TRBJ2-1; 8 bases are shared with TRBD1. There are 16 residues in the CDR3. V was pared by 6 bases and J by 4 bases, with 11 bases of the junction left unmatched. Germline V lookup: CDR1 MGHDK, CDR2 SYGVNS. In DNA form, the CDR3 reads TGTGCCAGCAGGGCGCACGGGACAGGAATATACAATGAGCAGTTCTTC. Amino acids: CASRAHGTGIYNEQFF.

This clonotype was detected a few times. Lacking the conserved final phenylalanine or tryptophan, this CDR3 likely reflects a read error. The chain couples TRBV5-1 to TRBJ2-7; D is uncertain. Germline V gives CDR1 SGHRS, CDR2 YFSETQ. The CDR3 loop spans 13 amino acids. The V end lost 2 bases, the J end lost 5 bases, and 11 bases lay between the germline ends. CDR3 DNA sequence: TGCGCCAGCAGCTTTCGTTGGGCGGACGAGCAGTACTCC. This gives the protein CASSFRWADEQYS.

The table lists this clonotype with many counts. The chain couples TRBV12-3 or TRBV12-4 to TRBJ1-2; 7 bases fit TRBD1. J lost 3 bases, V lost 6 bases, and 7 bases had no gene match. CDR3 length: 14 amino acids. The CDR3 nucleotides are TGTGCCAGCAGGGGAGGGGGCGCAGACTATGGCTACACCTTC. It is translated as CASRGGGADYGYTF.

The chain combines TRBV11-2 with TRBJ2-5; TRBD1 agrees at 7 bases. Germline V gives CDR1 SGHAT, CDR2 FQNNGV. This CDR3 spans 14 amino acids. V shed 5 bases, J shed 5 bases, and the junction held 8 bases outside the gene matches. CDR3 in amino acids: CASSARQGVETQYF. CDR3 coding DNA: TGTGCCAGCAGCGCCAGACAGGGAGTGGAGACCCAGTACTTC.

This clonotype was observed at least ten times. This chain joins TRBV9 and TRBJ2-4; no firm D call. The CDR3 sequence is 13 residues long. Germline V gene lookup returns CDR1 SGDLS and CDR2 YYNGEE. Trimming left V 0 bases short and J 8 bases short, with 9 bases between. The CDR3 sequence is CASSVGEGHIQYF. CDR3 DNA: TGTGCCAGCAGCGTAGGGGAAGGGCACATTCAGTACTTC. Together with reference TRBV9 and TRBJ2-4, the CDR3 gives the full variable domain: DSGVTQTPKHLITATGQRVTLRCSPRSGDLSVYWYQQSLDQGLQFLIQYYNGEERAKGNILERFSAQQFPDLHSELNLSSLELGDSALYFCASSVGEGHIQYFGAGTRLSVL.

This clonotype was counted only a few times. The gene calls are TRBV7-2 and TRBJ2-2; 13 positions match TRBD2. The CDR3 totals 16 residues. Germline CDR1 SGHTA, CDR2 FQGNSA. Trimming removed 5 bases from V and 10 bases from J; junction bases left unmatched: 10. CDR3 loop: CASSPRLAGGHPELFF. The CDR3 DNA reads as TGTGCCAGCAGCCCCCGACTAGCGGGAGGCCATCCGGAGCTGTTTTTT.

This clonotype was observed at least ten times. The V call is TRBV6-1, the J call TRBJ1-2; 9 bases are a match to TRBD1. V lost 2 bases and J lost 5; bases outside the gene matches: 3. The germline CDR1 and CDR2 sequences are MNHNS and SASEGT. This CDR3 is 14 amino acids long. The CDR3 nucleotides read TGTGCCAGCAGTGAAACGGGACAGGGATATGGCTACACCTTC. This sequence encodes CASSETGQGYGYTF.

The chain carries TRBV2 and TRBJ1-2; 8 positions match TRBD1. Germline values: CDR1 SNHLY, CDR2 FYNNEI. V lost 4 bases to trimming and J lost 1 base; unmatched junction nucleotides: 5. This CDR3 is built from 15 residues. The CDR3 sequence is CASSVVQGVNYGYTF. DNA for the CDR3: TGTGCCAGCAGTGTAGTACAGGGGGTTAACTATGGCTACACCTTC. Variable domain in full (rest from reference TRBV2 and TRBJ1-2): EPEVTQTPSHQVTQMGQEVILRCVPISNHLYFYWYRQILGQKVEFLVSFYNNEISEKSEIFDDQFSVERPDGSNFTLKIRSTKLEDSAMYFCASSVVQGVNYGYTFGSGTRLTVV.

The rearrangement uses TRBV27 and TRBJ1-2, with D tentatively TRBD1 (5 bases). The germline V gene has CDR1 MNHEY and CDR2 SMNVEV (reference sequence). This CDR3 is built from 13 residues. Trimming pared 5 bases from V and 8 bases from J, leaving 15 bases between. DNA of the CDR3: TGTGCCAGCAGTCGTGGGGGGTTTGGGGGCTACACCTTC. Translation gives CASSRGGFGGYTF.

This clonotype has more than one count but fewer than ten. The rearrangement joins TRBV6-2 or TRBV6-3 to TRBJ2-5; D is uncertain. Germline V lookup: CDR1 MNHEY, CDR2 SVGEGT. CDR3 length: 12 residues. Trimming took off 0 bases at V and 4 bases at J, with 3 bases between the two ends. The CDR3 DNA reads TGTGCCAGCAGTTACTCGATAGAGACCCAGTACTTC. Its protein is CASSYSIETQYF.

The J gene is TRBJ2-1, the V gene TRBV7-9; tentative D call: TRBD2 (5 bases). The V gene's germline CDR1 is SEHNR and CDR2 FQNEAQ (reference sequence). CDR3 length: 15 amino acids. V shed 0 bases and J shed 1 base, with 7 bases lying between them. The CDR3 coding sequence is TGTGCCAGCAGCTTAGCGGGAGAGTCCTACAATGAGCAGTTCTTC. Its protein is CASSLAGESYNEQFF. Full variable domain (remainder filled in from reference TRBV7-9 and TRBJ2-1): DTGVSQNPRHKITKRGQNVTFRCDPISEHNRLYWYRQTLGQGPEFLTYFQNEAQLEKSRLLSDRFSAERPKGSFSTLEIQRTEQGDSAMYLCASSLAGESYNEQFFGPGTRLTVL.

This clonotype occurred a few times. In DNA form, the CDR3 reads TGTGCCAGCAGTTTATCGATGGCAAGCTACGAGCAGTACTTC. It encodes CASSLSMASYEQYF. V usage is TRBV27 and J usage is TRBJ2-7; D gene uncertain. V dropped 0 bases and J dropped 3 bases, with 9 bases sitting between them. The CDR3 is made up of 14 amino acids. Germline values: CDR1 MNHEY, CDR2 SMNVEV (reference sequence).

This clonotype was recorded a few times. This chain links TRBV27 with TRBJ1-2; the match to TRBD1 covers 7 bases. The CDR3 runs 14 residues. The V segment lost 10 bases and the J segment 1 base; nucleotides outside the gene matches: 9. The V gene's germline CDR1 is MNHEY and CDR2 SMNVEV (reference sequence). CDR3 sequence reads: CATRGTANNYGYTF. The CDR3 region has the DNA TGTGCCACAAGAGGGACAGCTAATAACTATGGCTACACCTTC.

This clonotype was observed a few times. The V call is TRBV28, the J call TRBJ2-3; tentatively, D is TRBD1 (5 bases). The CDR3 consists of 14 residues. V shed 4 bases and J shed 3 bases, with 11 bases lying between them. The germline V gene has CDR1 MDHEN and CDR2 SYDVKM. For the CDR3, the DNA is TGTGCCAGCAGTTCAGGGTTTCGGACAGATACGCAGTATTTT. This encodes CASSSGFRTDTQYF.

CDR3 protein: CAHDRDGQETQYF. In nucleotides, the CDR3 is TGTGCCCACGACCGGGACGGCCAAGAGACCCAGTACTTC. The chain uses TRBV7-9 and TRBJ2-5, with D perhaps given as TRBD1 or TRBD2 (5 bases each). V gave up 11 bases and J gave up 1 base, with 14 bases separating them. CDR3 size: 13 residues. The V gene's germline CDR1 is SEHNR and CDR2 FQNEAQ (reference sequence).

This sequence joins TRBV5-1 and TRBJ1-6; no definite D call. Trimming left V 4 bases short and J 3 bases short, with 11 bases between. Germline V gene data show CDR1 as SGHRS and CDR2 as YFSETQ. This CDR3 is built from 15 residues. CDR3 sequence (DNA): TGCGCCAGCAGCAAAAAAGACGGCTATAATTCACCCCTCCACTTT. Protein product: CASSKKDGYNSPLHF.

This clonotype was observed at least ten times. The V and J genes are TRBV7-8 and TRBJ1-1; D may be TRBD1 (5 bases). Germline loops: CDR1 SGHVS, CDR2 FQNEAQ. This CDR3 has 15 amino acids. Trimming pared 4 bases from V and 0 bases from J, leaving 12 bases between. CDR3 bases: TGTGCCAGCAGCTCCTACAGGATTATGAACACTGAAGCTTTCTTT. Its translation: CASSSYRIMNTEAFF.

This clonotype was recorded a few times. The rearrangement uses TRBV12-3 or TRBV12-4 and TRBJ2-7; 7 nucleotides agree with TRBD2. CDR3 length equals 15 residues. J gave up 1 base and V 3 bases, and 6 bases lay outside the gene matches. In nucleotides, the CDR3 is TGTGCCAGCAGTTTTGTAGCGGGCCGATCCTACGAGCAGTACTTC. This translates into CASSFVAGRSYEQYF.

Concerning this clonotype itself: A much more abundant neighbour one base away suggests this may be a read error. The chain joins TRBV6-1 to TRBJ1-6; no clear D. V was shortened by 3 bases and J by 5 bases, with 11 bases between the two germline ends. Germline loops: CDR1 MNHNS, CDR2 SASEGT. The CDR3 has 15 residues. The CDR3 sequence is CASSERGRDNSPLHF. The DNA of the CDR3 is TGTGCCAGCAGTGAGCGTGGCAGAGATAATTCACCCCTCCACTTT.

J is TRBJ1-2 and V is TRBV20-1, with D possibly being TRBD1 (5 bases). With 0 bases removed from V and 8 bases from J, the gap between germline ends came to 16 bases. The CDR3 totals 14 residues. The germline CDR1 and CDR2 sequences are DFQATT and SNEGSKA (reference sequence). CDR3 nucleotide sequence: TGCAGTGCTAGAGATTGGGGGGAATCGGACGGCTACACCTTC. The encoded protein is CSARDWGESDGYTF.